Listed below are T cell receptor beta chains from one sample, sequenced in a study of technical replicates of blood from a handful of donors. Profiling relied on immunoSEQ multiplex PCR, and the TCRdb table lists in-frame clones only, not all of them. The sample has 95,000 to 100,000 clones; 90% to 97% are singletons. The specimen sequenced was T cells isolated from PBMCs. The receptors originated from a human donor in good health. CDR3s include the opening cysteine and the closing phenylalanine or tryptophan. D genes are given only for firm matches. Size values are once, few and many counts, or a class for expanded clones, and some rows have none.

CDR3aa: CASRGGTGELFF; CDR3nt: TGTGCCAGCAGGGGGGGAACCGGGGAGCTGTTTTTT; d_gene: .; len: 12; v_gene: TRBV28; abundance: .; j_gene: TRBJ2-2
CDR3aa: CASSLGLAEGSDTQYF; CDR3nt: TGTGCCAGCAGCCTGGGACTAGCGGAGGGATCAGATACGCAGTATTTT; d_gene: TRBD2; len: 16; v_gene: TRBV11-2; abundance: .; j_gene: TRBJ2-3
CDR3aa: CASRTGQGYTGELFF; CDR3nt: TGTGCCAGCAGGACGGGACAGGGGTACACCGGGGAGCTGTTTTTT; d_gene: TRBD1; len: 15; v_gene: TRBV28; abundance: .; j_gene: TRBJ2-2
CDR3aa: CASSLALPLREAAMFAEAFF; CDR3nt: TGTGCCAGCAGCTTAGCACTACCACTTAGGGAGGCGGCTATGTTCGCTGAAGCTTTCTTT; d_gene: .; len: 20; v_gene: TRBV7-2; abundance: .; j_gene: TRBJ1-1
CDR3aa: CASSGSSGRALGSQFF; CDR3nt: TGTGCCAGCAGCGGCTCTAGCGGGAGGGCTTTGGGTTCCCAGTTCTTC; d_gene: TRBD2; len: 16; v_gene: TRBV5-6; abundance: .; j_gene: TRBJ2-1
CDR3aa: CAATTLRSTDTQYF; CDR3nt: TGTGCCGCGACTACCCTCCGTAGCACAGATACGCAGTATTTT; d_gene: .; len: 14; v_gene: TRBV6-1; abundance: .; j_gene: TRBJ2-3
CDR3aa: CATRGTYNTGELFF; CDR3nt: TGTGCCACCCGCGGTACATACAACACCGGGGAGCTGTTTTTT; d_gene: .; len: 14; v_gene: TRBV6-5; abundance: .; j_gene: TRBJ2-2
CDR3aa: CASGPEDRNQPTYEQYF; CDR3nt: TGTGCTAGTGGTCCGGAAGACAGGAACCAACCAACCTACGAGCAGTACTTC; d_gene: .; len: 17; v_gene: TRBV12-5; abundance: few; j_gene: TRBJ2-7
CDR3aa: CASRSGTGFGKLFF; CDR3nt: TGTGCCAGCAGGTCCGGGACAGGGTTTGGAAAACTGTTTTTT; d_gene: TRBD1; len: 14; v_gene: TRBV28; abundance: .; j_gene: TRBJ1-4
CDR3aa: CASGTEYGYTF; CDR3nt: TGTGCCAGCGGGACAGAGTATGGCTACACCTTC; d_gene: TRBD1; len: 11; v_gene: TRBV2; abundance: .; j_gene: TRBJ1-2
CDR3aa: CASSGGLGSSYEQYF; CDR3nt: TGCGCCAGCAGCGGGGGCCTGGGGAGCTCCTACGAGCAGTACTTC; d_gene: .; len: 15; v_gene: TRBV5-1; abundance: once; j_gene: TRBJ2-7
CDR3aa: CSATDPVGTSGWRTDTQYF; CDR3nt: TGCAGCGCCACCGATCCAGTCGGGACTAGCGGGTGGAGAACAGATACGCAGTATTTT; d_gene: TRBD2; len: 19; v_gene: TRBV29-1; abundance: .; j_gene: TRBJ2-3
CDR3aa: CASSRKAGAYNEQFF; CDR3nt: TGTGCCAGCAGCCGGAAGGCGGGAGCCTACAATGAGCAGTTCTTC; d_gene: TRBD2; len: 15; v_gene: TRBV7-9; abundance: .; j_gene: TRBJ2-1
CDR3aa: CAAAGQGENSPLHF; CDR3nt: TGTGCCGCCGCCGGACAGGGCGAGAATTCACCCCTCCACTTT; d_gene: TRBD1; len: 14; v_gene: TRBV15; abundance: .; j_gene: TRBJ1-6
CDR3aa: CASNPEGDRGRDQPQHF; CDR3nt: TGTGCCAGTAATCCCGAGGGGGACAGGGGTCGAGATCAGCCCCAGCATTTT; d_gene: TRBD1; len: 17; v_gene: TRBV19; abundance: .; j_gene: TRBJ1-5
CDR3aa: CASSPAGLAGGGPDRETQYF; CDR3nt: TGTGCCAGCAGCCCGGCGGGACTAGCGGGAGGGGGGCCTGACAGGGAGACGCAGTATTTT; d_gene: TRBD2; len: 20; v_gene: TRBV4-2; abundance: .; j_gene: TRBJ2-3
CDR3aa: CATSLGLLLYEQYF; CDR3nt: TGTGCCACCAGTTTGGGACTCTTACTCTACGAGCAGTACTTC; d_gene: .; len: 14; v_gene: TRBV15; abundance: few; j_gene: TRBJ2-7
CDR3aa: CASSPNGRGRDYGYTF; CDR3nt: TGTGCCAGCAGCCCCAACGGGCGGGGGAGAGACTATGGCTACACCTTC; d_gene: .; len: 16; v_gene: TRBV5-6; abundance: .; j_gene: TRBJ1-2
CDR3aa: CASSVDWTQDTNEKLFF; CDR3nt: TGTGCCAGCAGCGTAGATTGGACACAGGACACTAATGAAAAACTGTTTTTT; d_gene: .; len: 17; v_gene: TRBV9; abundance: .; j_gene: TRBJ1-4
CDR3aa: CASSPLGGNTIYF; CDR3nt: TGTGCCAGCAGTCCGCTAGGTGGAAACACCATATATTTT; d_gene: .; len: 13; v_gene: TRBV6-5; abundance: .; j_gene: TRBJ1-3
CDR3aa: CATSRKGARETQYF; CDR3nt: TGTGCCACCAGCAGAAAGGGGGCTCGGGAGACCCAGTACTTC; d_gene: TRBD1; len: 14; v_gene: TRBV15; abundance: once; j_gene: TRBJ2-5
CDR3aa: CASSLNAGGEETQYF; CDR3nt: TGCGCCAGCAGCTTGAACGCGGGAGGGGAAGAGACCCAGTACTTC; d_gene: TRBD2; len: 15; v_gene: TRBV5-1; abundance: .; j_gene: TRBJ2-5
CDR3aa: CASSYTSGGTYEQYF; CDR3nt: TGTGCCAGCAGCTACACTAGCGGGGGAACCTACGAGCAGTACTTC; d_gene: TRBD2; len: 15; v_gene: TRBV5-4; abundance: .; j_gene: TRBJ2-7
CDR3aa: CASQGGMNTEAFF; CDR3nt: TGTGCCAGCCAAGGGGGCATGAACACTGAAGCTTTCTTT; d_gene: TRBD1; len: 13; v_gene: TRBV6-5; abundance: .; j_gene: TRBJ1-1
CDR3aa: CASSLVYEARAVLDYGYTF; CDR3nt: TGTGCCAGCAGCTTAGTTTATGAAGCCCGCGCCGTCTTGGACTATGGCTACACCTTC; d_gene: .; len: 19; v_gene: TRBV11-2; abundance: .; j_gene: TRBJ1-2
CDR3aa: CASSLSWAGPSNYTDTQYF; CDR3nt: TGTGCCAGCAGCTTATCTTGGGCGGGACCCTCTAATTACACAGATACGCAGTATTTT; d_gene: .; len: 19; v_gene: TRBV13; abundance: .; j_gene: TRBJ2-3
CDR3aa: CASSLDRAKQPQHF; CDR3nt: TGTGCCAGCAGCTTAGACAGGGCGAAGCAGCCCCAGCATTTT; d_gene: .; len: 14; v_gene: TRBV7-6; abundance: .; j_gene: TRBJ1-5
CDR3aa: CSAFMTGGVTGANVLTF; CDR3nt: TGCAGCGCCTTCATGACAGGGGGCGTAACTGGGGCCAACGTCCTGACTTTC; d_gene: TRBD1; len: 17; v_gene: TRBV29-1; abundance: .; j_gene: TRBJ2-6
CDR3aa: CASSLIAGEGRLTYNEQFF; CDR3nt: TGTGCCAGCAGCTTAATCGCAGGAGAAGGGAGATTAACGTACAATGAGCAGTTCTTC; d_gene: .; len: 19; v_gene: TRBV7-3; abundance: .; j_gene: TRBJ2-1